This entry lists 25 T cell receptor beta chains sequenced from one sample in a study of blood T cell repertoires in COVID-19. The data were produced by immunoSEQ multiplex PCR, yet TCRdb's version contains in-frame clones alone and is incomplete. This repertoire shows around 29,000 clones, approximately 83% found once; its top ten account for less than 35%. The source material was peripheral blood. The receptors derive from a woman aged 80 or older with COVID-19, enrolled during active disease.

This chain uses TRBV20-1 with TRBJ2-2, with D perhaps TRBD1 (5 bases). Germline lookup yields CDR1 DFQATT and CDR2 SNEGSKA (reference sequence). The CDR3 has 15 residues. V lost 3 bases and J 2 bases, leaving 13 bases between the germline ends. The CDR3 DNA sequence: TGCAGTGCTAGTACCAGGGCAACAAACACCGGGGAGCTGTTTTTT. Translating it yields CSASTRATNTGELFF.

This chain uses TRBV30 with TRBJ1-2; D gene ambiguous. Trimming stripped 1 base from V and 8 bases from J, with 8 bases between. This CDR3 comprises 11 residues. In germline, CDR1 is GTSNPN, CDR2 SVGIG (reference sequence). CDR3 nucleotides: TGTGCCTGGAGTGGCGGTCGGGGCTACACCTTC. This encodes CAWSGGRGYTF.

A single count supports this clone. The chain recombines TRBV3-1 (or the pseudogene TRBV3-2) with TRBJ1-1; 12 positions match TRBD1. CDR1 and CDR2 (germline): LGHDT, YNNKEL (reference sequence). This CDR3 is 16 amino acids long. J gave up 2 bases and V 4 bases, and 5 bases lay outside the gene matches. CDR3 sequence: CASSPGTGGYNTEAFF. The DNA of the CDR3 is TGTGCCAGCAGCCCCGGGACAGGGGGCTACAACACTGAAGCTTTCTTT.

The table lists this clone with a count of one. The gene calls are TRBV30 and TRBJ2-3; 8 bases agree with TRBD1. Germline V gives CDR1 GTSNPN, CDR2 SVGIG (reference sequence). V lost 3 bases and J lost 10; bases outside the gene matches: 9. This CDR3 spans 13 amino acids. The CDR3 nucleotides read TGTGCCTGGAGCACAGGGGGTACCGGAGCGCAGTATTTT. Amino acid sequence: CAWSTGGTGAQYF.

The rearrangement links TRBV5-1 to TRBJ2-3; 8 bases are a match to TRBD2. The V gene's germline CDR1 is SGHRS and CDR2 YFSETQ. The CDR3 loop spans 15 amino acids. The junction had 5 bases not matched to a gene; V was cut back by 0 bases and J by 5 bases. CDR3 sequence: CASSLARGGRDTQYF. CDR3 DNA: TGCGCCAGCAGCTTGGCCCGGGGGGGTAGAGATACGCAGTATTTT.

This chain connects TRBV25-1 to TRBJ1-1; no clear D. CDR3 length equals 16 residues. CDR1 and CDR2 from the germline V gene are MGHDK and SYGVNS. The V gene lost 8 bases and the J gene lost 1 base, with 20 bases spanning the gap. For the CDR3, the DNA is TGTGCCAGCGATGACAAACCCGGTCAGGCGAACACTGAAGCTTTCTTT. Its protein product is CASDDKPGQANTEAFF.

The genes are TRBV11-2 and TRBJ2-5; 12 bases agree with TRBD2. This CDR3 has 18 amino acids. Germline V gene sequence: CDR1 SGHAT, CDR2 FQNNGV. Trimming took 4 bases from V and 0 from J; bases not matched to a gene: 9. The CDR3 nucleotides are TGTGCCAGCAGCTCGACTAGCGGGGGCCTTTCGTACCAAGAGACCCAGTACTTC. Encoded protein: CASSSTSGGLSYQETQYF.

The rearrangement joins TRBV21-1 to TRBJ1-1; TRBD1 is the table's D call, not checked against the DNA. TRBV21-1 is a known pseudogene. The CDR3 contains 17 residues. CDR3 bases: TGTGCCAGCAGCTCCCCGGGACAGGGGCGAAAGAACACTGAAGCTTTCTTT. It yields the protein CASSSPGQGRKNTEAFF.

This rearrangement joins TRBV20-1 to TRBJ1-1, with D perhaps matching TRBD1 (5 bases). Germline values: CDR1 DFQATT, CDR2 SNEGSKA (reference sequence). V gave up 3 bases and J gave up 7 bases, with 9 bases separating them. CDR3 length equals 11 residues. Here the CDR3 DNA reads TGCAGTGCTAGGGACACTCTTGAAGCTTTCTTT. Residues: CSARDTLEAFF.

V and J are TRBV9 and TRBJ2-1, with D perhaps TRBD1 (6 bases). The CDR3 sequence is 17 residues long. The V end lost 1 base, the J end lost 7 bases, and 21 bases lay between the germline ends. Germline V CDR1 and CDR2: SGDLS, YYNGEE. Here the CDR3 DNA reads TGTGCCAGCAGCGTAAGAGGGGGTTCAGGTCCTGTGAATGAGCAGTTCTTC. It specifies CASSVRGGSGPVNEQFF.

Only one count was recorded for this clone. V gene TRBV6-5 combines with J gene TRBJ2-3, with 7 bases lining up with TRBD1. With 6 bases clipped from V and 3 bases from J, the junction kept 6 bases outside the gene matches. Per the germline V gene, CDR1 is MNHEY and CDR2 is SVGAGI. There are 14 residues in the CDR3. Written as DNA, the CDR3 is TGTGCCAGCAGCAACAGGGGTCTGACAGATACGCAGTATTTT. This sequence encodes CASSNRGLTDTQYF.

The chain uses TRBV5-1 and TRBJ2-2; 10 bases agree with TRBD2. Germline V gene lookup returns CDR1 SGHRS and CDR2 YFSETQ. The CDR3 has 16 amino acids. V lost 4 bases and J lost 0; bases outside the gene matches: 3. The CDR3 region has the DNA TGCGCCAGCAGCGCCCTAGCGGGGGCGAACACCGGGGAGCTGTTTTTT. It is translated as CASSALAGANTGELFF.

The chain recombines TRBV7-4 with TRBJ1-1; D gene uncertain. The V end was cut by 1 base, the J end by 3 bases, with 18 bases between. CDR3 size: 17 residues. The germline CDR1 and CDR2 sequences are SGHVT and SQSDAQ. CDR3 sequence reads: CASSLVSWRDIDTEAFF. The CDR3 coding sequence is TGTGCCAGCAGCTTAGTTAGTTGGAGGGATATAGACACTGAAGCTTTCTTT.

The chain links TRBV6-5 to TRBJ2-7; D gene unclear. V dropped 2 bases and J dropped 5 bases, with 4 bases sitting between them. CDR1 is MNHEY and CDR2 is SVGAGI in the germline V gene. The CDR3 runs to 11 residues. The CDR3 protein is CASSYLNEQYF. The DNA for the CDR3 is TGTGCCAGCAGTTACCTAAACGAGCAGTACTTC.

The J gene is TRBJ2-2, the V gene TRBV15; 7 bases fit TRBD1. The CDR3 sequence is 14 residues long. Unmatched junction bases numbered 4, after V lost 4 bases and J lost 5 bases. Germline V lookup: CDR1 LNHNV, CDR2 YYDKDF (reference sequence). Here the CDR3 DNA reads TGTGCCACCAGCACCACAGGGGCGACCGGGGAGCTGTTTTTT. It encodes CATSTTGATGELFF.

In this sample, this clone turned up a few times. The gene calls are TRBV6-6 and TRBJ1-2; no firm D call. Germline loops: CDR1 MNHNY, CDR2 SVGAGI (reference sequence). This CDR3 region has 11 residues. V lost 11 bases and J 5 bases, leaving 12 bases between the germline ends. CDR3 sequence (DNA): TGTGCCCTCGGACGGACTTATGGCTACACCTTC. Translated: CALGRTYGYTF.

In its sample, this clone was seen once. J is TRBJ2-5 and V is TRBV5-6, with a possible D match to TRBD2 (6 bases). V was shortened by 0 bases and J by 4 bases, with 16 bases between the two germline ends. The CDR3 consists of 16 residues. Germline V gene data show CDR1 as SGHDT and CDR2 as YYEEEE. This CDR3 is CASSLARLDGGETQYF. The CDR3 DNA reads TGTGCCAGCAGCTTGGCCAGGCTGGACGGGGGAGAGACCCAGTACTTC.

The chain employs TRBV5-4 and TRBJ2-1, with 8 bases aligning to TRBD1. The CDR3 has 15 residues. Unmatched junction bases numbered 10, after V lost 5 bases and J lost 6 bases. Germline V lookup: CDR1 SGHNT, CDR2 YYREEE (reference sequence). The DNA of the CDR3 is TGTGCCAGCAGGATAGGGACAGGCTCTCCCAATGAGCAGTTCTTC. It codes for CASRIGTGSPNEQFF.

The gene calls are TRBV3-1 (or the pseudogene TRBV3-2) and TRBJ1-1, with D uncertain. The CDR3 contains 15 residues. Between the trimmed V and J ends, which lost 4 bases and 1 base, there was a span of 13 bases. Germline V gene data show CDR1 as LGHDT and CDR2 as YNNKEL (reference sequence). This chain's CDR3 is CASSLFGAANTEAFF. The CDR3 nucleotides read TGTGCCAGCAGCCTCTTCGGAGCGGCGAACACTGAAGCTTTCTTT.

This chain connects TRBV24-1 to TRBJ2-2; 9 nucleotides align to TRBD1. Germline V gene lookup returns CDR1 KGHDR and CDR2 SFDVKD. Germline trimming cut 9 bases from V and 5 bases from J; bases unmatched to any gene: 6. The CDR3 runs to 14 residues. CDR3 in DNA: TGTGCCACCGGGGACAGGGATAAGACCGGGGAGCTGTTTTTT. Residues: CATGDRDKTGELFF.

The chain links TRBV19 to TRBJ1-5; D gene uncertain. CDR3 size: 16 residues. The germline V and J ends were trimmed by 1 base and 4 bases, with 14 bases remaining between them. Germline V gene lookup returns CDR1 LNHDA and CDR2 SQIVND (reference sequence). CDR3 sequence (DNA): TGTGCCAGTAGTATAGCGAGTACCGGAGGGAATCAGCCCCAGCATTTT. It codes for CASSIASTGGNQPQHF.

A remark on this clone: Germline is not matched at one junction end, which may reflect a read error. The chain has TRBV5-1 and TRBJ1-1; TRBD1 matches at 8 bases. Germline V gives CDR1 SGHRS, CDR2 YFSETQ. This CDR3 region has 12 residues. CDR3 amino acids: CASSQRREQGVF. CDR3 coding DNA: TGCGCCAGCAGCCAAAGACGGGAACAGGGGGTCTTT.

The chain carries TRBV6-2 or TRBV6-3 and TRBJ1-5; D possibly corresponds to TRBD1 (5 bases). V shed 5 bases and J shed 0 bases, with 8 bases lying between them. The CDR3 has 14 residues. Germline CDR1 is MNHEY and CDR2 is SVGEGT. The chain's CDR3 is CASSKTDSNQPQHF. The CDR3 DNA reads TGTGCCAGCAGTAAGACAGATAGCAATCAGCCCCAGCATTTT.

The chain has TRBV12-3 or TRBV12-4 and TRBJ2-7; TRBD1 agrees at 9 bases. V lost 5 bases, J lost 3 bases, and 2 bases stayed unmatched. The CDR3 has 13 amino acids. Here the CDR3 reads CASSPGQGYEQYF. DNA for the CDR3: TGTGCCAGCAGTCCGGGACAGGGCTACGAGCAGTACTTC.

The V and J genes are TRBV5-1 and TRBJ2-5; 8 nucleotides match TRBD1. CDR3 length: 16 residues. Germline lookup yields CDR1 SGHRS and CDR2 YFSETQ. V shed 0 bases, J shed 4 bases, and the junction held 8 bases outside the gene matches. The CDR3 sequence: CASSLALSGGRETQYF. The CDR3 DNA sequence: TGCGCCAGCAGCTTGGCCTTGTCAGGGGGCAGAGAGACCCAGTACTTC.